This TCR beta chain was captured in a study of T cells in Graves' hyperthyroidism and ophthalmopathy. The source of the PBMCs was 10 ml of fresh peripheral blood. RNA transcripts served as the template for amplifying TCR beta CDR3 regions. The primer set for the first-round RT-PCR of the TCR CDR3 was HTBI. MiXCR, run by TCRdb on the multiplex PCR reads, gives a single entry per CDR3 protein. The repertoire holds under 350,000 distinct CDR3 sequences, about 25% seen once, with around 28% in the top ten. V shed 5 bases and J shed 4 bases, with 14 bases lying between them. The CDR3 has 14 amino acids. Broader study findings: Most thyroid clonotypes expanded above 0.001 were also detected in blood.

Points on this clonotype: Its specificity is unknown.

The clonotype originates from a man aged 40-55 years with Graves' hyperthyroidism that later progressed to Graves' ophthalmopathy. Material: blood. The genes are TRBV12-3 or TRBV12-4 and TRBJ1-2; D possibly corresponds to TRBD1 (5 bases). CDR3 DNA: TGTGCCAGCAGTCCAGGGCCTACCGCCTATGGCTACACCTTC. This translates into CASSPGPTAYGYTF.